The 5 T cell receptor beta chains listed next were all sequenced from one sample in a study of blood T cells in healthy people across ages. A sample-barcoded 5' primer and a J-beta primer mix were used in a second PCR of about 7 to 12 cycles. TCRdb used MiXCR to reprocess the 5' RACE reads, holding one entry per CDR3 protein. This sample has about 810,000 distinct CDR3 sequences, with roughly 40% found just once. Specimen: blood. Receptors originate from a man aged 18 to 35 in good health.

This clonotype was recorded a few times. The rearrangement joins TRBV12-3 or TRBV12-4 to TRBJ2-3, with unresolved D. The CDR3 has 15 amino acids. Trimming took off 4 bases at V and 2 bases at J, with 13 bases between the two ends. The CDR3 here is CASSSQVLYTDTQYF. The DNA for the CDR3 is TGTGCCAGCAGTTCGCAGGTTCTCTACACAGATACGCAGTATTTT.

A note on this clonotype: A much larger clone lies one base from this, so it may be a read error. Written as DNA, the CDR3 is TGCAGCGGGCAGGGGGGGGGATATGACTTCAATGAGCAGTTCTTC. Translation: CSGQGGGYDFNEQFF. The chain couples TRBV29-1 to TRBJ2-1; D is tentatively TRBD1 or TRBD2 (7 bases each). The V and J ends lost 7 bases and 6 bases respectively, with 22 bases between them. Per germline, CDR1 SQVTM and CDR2 ANQGSEA. CDR3 length equals 15 residues.

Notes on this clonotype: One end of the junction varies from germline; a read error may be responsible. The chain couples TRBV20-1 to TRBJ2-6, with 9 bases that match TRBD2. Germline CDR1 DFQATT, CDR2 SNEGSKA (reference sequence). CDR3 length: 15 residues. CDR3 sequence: CSAPSGNSGGNVLTF. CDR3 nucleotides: TGCAGTGCGCCTAGCGGGAACTCTGGGGGCAACGTCCTGACTTTC.

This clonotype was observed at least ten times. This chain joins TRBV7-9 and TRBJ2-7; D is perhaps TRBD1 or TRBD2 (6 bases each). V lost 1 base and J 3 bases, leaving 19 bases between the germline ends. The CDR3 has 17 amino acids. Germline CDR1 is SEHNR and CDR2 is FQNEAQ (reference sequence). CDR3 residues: CASSLVRSQGRDYEQYF. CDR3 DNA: TGTGCCAGCAGCTTAGTCCGATCGCAGGGGCGGGACTACGAGCAGTACTTC.

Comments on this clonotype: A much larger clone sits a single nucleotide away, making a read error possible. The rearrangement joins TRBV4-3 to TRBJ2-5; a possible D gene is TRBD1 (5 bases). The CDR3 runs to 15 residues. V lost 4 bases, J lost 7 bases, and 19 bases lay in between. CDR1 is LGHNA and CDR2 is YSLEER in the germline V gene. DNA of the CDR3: TGCGCCAGCAGCCTAGACCTTGAGGACAAGGCGACCCAGTACTTC. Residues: CASSLDLEDKATQYF.